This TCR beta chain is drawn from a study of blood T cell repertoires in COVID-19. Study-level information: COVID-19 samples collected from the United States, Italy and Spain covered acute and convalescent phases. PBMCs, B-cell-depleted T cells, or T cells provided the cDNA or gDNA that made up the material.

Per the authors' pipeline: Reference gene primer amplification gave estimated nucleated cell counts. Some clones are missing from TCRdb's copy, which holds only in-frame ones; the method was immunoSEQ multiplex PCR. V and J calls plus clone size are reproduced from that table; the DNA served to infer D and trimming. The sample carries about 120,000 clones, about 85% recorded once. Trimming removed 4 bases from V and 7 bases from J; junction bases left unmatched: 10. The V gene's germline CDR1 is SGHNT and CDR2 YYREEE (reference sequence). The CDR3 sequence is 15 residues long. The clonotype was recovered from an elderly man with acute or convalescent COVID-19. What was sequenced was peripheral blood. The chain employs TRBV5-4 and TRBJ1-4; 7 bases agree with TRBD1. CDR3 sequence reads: CASSPGDRRSEKLFF. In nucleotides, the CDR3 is TGTGCCAGCAGCCCGGGGGACAGAAGGAGTGAAAAACTGTTTTTT.